This T cell receptor beta chain comes out of a study of T cell responses to AZD1222 COVID-19 vaccine. Study findings and constraints: The number of AZD1222 recipients seropositive at baseline was only five to seven. Targeting of unmutated variant regions was reportedly seen in nearly half of spike-specific TCRs. Dominant at 160-218 and 743-854, vaccine-associated CD4 TCRs also spanned spike. There were mostly white British donors and more females than males, and clonal diversity was possibly underestimated.

A note on this clone: The target antigen is unknown.

This CDR3 is 14 amino acids long. The germline CDR1 and CDR2 sequences are LGHDT and YNNKEL (reference sequence). V lost 5 bases and J 3 bases, leaving 11 bases between the germline ends. The assay was immunoSEQ multiplex PCR, and TCRdb's table has in-frame clones only and misses some. This table has some 100,000 clones, about 87% appearing once. The TCR originated in an adult in good health. This sequence joins TRBV3-1 (or the pseudogene TRBV3-2) and TRBJ1-3; D not resolved. Sequencing used peripheral blood, obtained on day 0 of AZD1222 vaccination. CDR3 coding DNA: TGTGCCAGCAGCTCAAGACGGAATGGAAACACCATATATTTT. Its translation: CASSSRRNGNTIYF.